This TCR beta chain was recorded in a study of T-cell memory formation after mild COVID-19. Study in general: TCR clusters mostly belonged to single donors. The study, taken as a whole, reports: Contracting clones, day 15 to 85, had balanced CD4/CD8, and later expanders favored CD4+. Memory sampled before infection contained some responding clones, suggesting cross-reactive memory joined.

V lost 4 bases and J lost 4, with 13 bases in between. The CDR3 is 14 amino acids. Germline V CDR1 and CDR2: SEHNR, FQNEAQ (reference sequence). From 5'RACE with constant-segment primers came TCR alpha and TCR beta cDNA libraries that carried sample barcodes and UMIs. One entry per CDR3 protein, called by TCRdb with MiXCR from the 5' RACE reads. The sample yields around 260,000 distinct CDR3 sequences, around 15% seen once. This clonotype has only a few counts. No antigen is known for it. The gene calls are TRBV7-9 and TRBJ1-2; D unresolved. The source is a man between 18 and 35 years old who had mild COVID-19 (a few samples of this study predate the infection). Cell type and time point are not known. Material for sequencing was PBMCs or a T cell subset sorted from them (not recorded which). The CDR3 DNA sequence: TGTGCCAGCAGCTCCCCGGGGAGGGCCTATGGCTACACCTTC. Amino acids: CASSSPGRAYGYTF. Drawing the rest from reference TRBV7-9 and TRBJ1-2, the complete variable domain is DTGVSQNPRHKITKRGQNVTFRCDPISEHNRLYWYRQTLGQGPEFLTYFQNEAQLEKSRLLSDRFSAERPKGSFSTLEIQRTEQGDSAMYLCASSSPGRAYGYTFGSGTRLTVV.